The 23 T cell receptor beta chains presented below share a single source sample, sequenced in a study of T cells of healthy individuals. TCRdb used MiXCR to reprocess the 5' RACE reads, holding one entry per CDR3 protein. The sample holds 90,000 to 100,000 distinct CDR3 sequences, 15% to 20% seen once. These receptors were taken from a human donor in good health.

CDR3 in amino acids: CASSLLGGLGTEAFF. The DNA of the CDR3 is TGTGCCAGCAGTTTGCTTGGTGGTCTCGGCACTGAAGCTTTCTTT. The chain links TRBV12-3 or TRBV12-4 to TRBJ1-1, with D unresolved. The CDR3 runs 15 residues. V shed 3 bases and J shed 4 bases, with 15 bases lying between them.

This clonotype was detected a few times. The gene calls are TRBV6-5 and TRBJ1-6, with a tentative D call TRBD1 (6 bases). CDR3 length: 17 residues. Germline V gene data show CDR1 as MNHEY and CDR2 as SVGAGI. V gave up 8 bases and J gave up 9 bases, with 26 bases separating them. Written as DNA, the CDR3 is TGTGCCAGCTCCCACACCAGGGGCGGAGTAAGGGGTTCACCCCTCCACTTT. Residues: CASSHTRGGVRGSPLHF.

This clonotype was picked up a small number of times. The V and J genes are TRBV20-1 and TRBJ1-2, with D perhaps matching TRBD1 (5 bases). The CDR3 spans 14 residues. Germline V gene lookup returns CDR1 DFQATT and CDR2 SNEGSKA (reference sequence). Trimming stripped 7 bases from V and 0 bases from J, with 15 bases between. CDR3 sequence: CSVRNGGSNYGYTF. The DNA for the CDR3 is TGCAGTGTTAGGAATGGGGGTTCTAACTATGGCTACACCTTC.

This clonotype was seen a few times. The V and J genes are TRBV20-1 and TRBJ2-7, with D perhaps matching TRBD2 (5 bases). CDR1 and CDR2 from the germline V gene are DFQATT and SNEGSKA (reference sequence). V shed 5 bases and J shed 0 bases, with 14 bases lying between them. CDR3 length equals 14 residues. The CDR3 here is CSARRLPPSYEQYF. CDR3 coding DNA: TGCAGTGCTCGCCGACTACCTCCCTCCTACGAGCAGTACTTC.

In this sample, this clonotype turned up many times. The CDR3 sequence is CSAMAPGGQYF. The CDR3 coding sequence is TGCAGTGCTATGGCTCCTGGGGGGCAGTATTTT. The chain links TRBV20-1 to TRBJ2-3; D possibly uses TRBD1 or TRBD2 (5 bases each). V was cut by 4 bases and J by 11 bases, with 13 bases left in between. This CDR3 spans 11 amino acids. Germline V lookup: CDR1 DFQATT, CDR2 SNEGSKA (reference sequence).

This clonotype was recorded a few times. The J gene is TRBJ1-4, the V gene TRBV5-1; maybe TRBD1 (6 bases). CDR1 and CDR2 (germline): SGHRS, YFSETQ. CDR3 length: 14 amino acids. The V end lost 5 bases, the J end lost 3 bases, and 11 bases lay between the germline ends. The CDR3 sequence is CASREQGANEKLFF. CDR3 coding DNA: TGCGCCAGCAGAGAACAGGGTGCTAATGAAAAACTGTTTTTT. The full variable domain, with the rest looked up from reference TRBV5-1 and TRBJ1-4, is KAGVTQTPRYLIKTRGQQVTLSCSPISGHRSVSWYQQTPGQGLQFLFEYFSETQRNKGNFPGRFSGRQFSNSRSEMNVSTLELGDSALYLCASREQGANEKLFFGSGTQLSVL.

The CDR3 here is CSIAGGWETQYF. DNA for the CDR3: TGCAGTATCGCGGGGGGGTGGGAGACCCAGTACTTC. This sequence joins TRBV20-1 and TRBJ2-5; 9 bases map to TRBD2. The CDR3 has 12 residues. CDR1 is DFQATT and CDR2 is SNEGSKA in the germline V gene (reference sequence). J gave up 5 bases and V 8 bases, and 6 bases lay outside the gene matches.

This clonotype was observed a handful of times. The CDR3 DNA follows: TGCGCCAGCAGCCAAGATGGCAGGAATCAGCCCCAGCATTTT. Its translation is CASSQDGRNQPQHF. The chain combines TRBV4-1 with TRBJ1-5; no firm D call. The CDR3 spans 14 residues. Trimming took off 0 bases at V and 4 bases at J, with 7 bases between the two ends. CDR1 and CDR2 (germline): MGHRA, YSYEKL.

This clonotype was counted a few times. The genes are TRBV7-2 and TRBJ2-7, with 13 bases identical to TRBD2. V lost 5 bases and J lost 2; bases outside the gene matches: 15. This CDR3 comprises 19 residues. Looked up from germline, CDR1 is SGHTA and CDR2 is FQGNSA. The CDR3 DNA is TGTGCCAGCAGCAGTTTGAGGACTAGCGGGAGACGGAGTACCTACGAGCAGTACTTC. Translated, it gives CASSSLRTSGRRSTYEQYF.

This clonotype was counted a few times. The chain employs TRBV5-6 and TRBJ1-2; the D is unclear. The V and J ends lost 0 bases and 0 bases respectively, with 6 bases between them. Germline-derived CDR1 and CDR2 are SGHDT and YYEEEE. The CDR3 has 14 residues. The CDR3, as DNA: TGTGCCAGCAGCTTGGGACCACCTAACTATGGCTACACCTTC. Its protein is CASSLGPPNYGYTF.

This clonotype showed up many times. CDR3 nucleotide sequence: TGTGCCAGCAGCCTCACCGGGACCACACGCCTCGACGAGCAGTACTTC. Its translation: CASSLTGTTRLDEQYF. The rearrangement links TRBV5-6 to TRBJ2-7; D is perhaps TRBD1 or TRBD2 (5 bases each). The germline V gene has CDR1 SGHDT and CDR2 YYEEEE. Trimming pared 4 bases from V and 5 bases from J, leaving 22 bases between. This CDR3 has 16 residues. Full variable domain (missing parts from reference TRBV5-6 and TRBJ2-7): DAGVTQSPTHLIKTRGQQVTLRCSPKSGHDTVSWYQQALGQGPQFIFQYYEEEERQRGNFPDRFSGHQFPNYSSELNVNALLLGDSALYLCASSLTGTTRLDEQYFGPGTRLTVT.

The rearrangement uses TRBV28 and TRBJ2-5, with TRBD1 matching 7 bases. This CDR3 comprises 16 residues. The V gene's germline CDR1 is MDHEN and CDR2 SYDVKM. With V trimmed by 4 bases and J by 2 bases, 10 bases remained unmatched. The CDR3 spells CASSSWGQIGQETQYF. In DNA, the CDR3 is TGTGCCAGCAGTTCCTGGGGACAGATAGGGCAAGAGACCCAGTACTTC.

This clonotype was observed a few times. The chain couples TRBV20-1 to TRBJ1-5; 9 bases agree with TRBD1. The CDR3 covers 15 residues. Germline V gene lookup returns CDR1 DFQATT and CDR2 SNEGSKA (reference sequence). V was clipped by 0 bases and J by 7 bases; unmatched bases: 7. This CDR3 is CSAREQTGGWQPQHF. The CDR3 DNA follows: TGCAGTGCTAGAGAGCAGACAGGGGGTTGGCAGCCCCAGCATTTT.

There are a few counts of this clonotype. The CDR3 DNA reads TGCGCCAGCAGCCCCACGGTTGGGGGCGGGGACACCATATATTTT. It yields the protein CASSPTVGGGDTIYF. The chain uses TRBV4-3 and TRBJ1-3, with D tentatively TRBD1 (6 bases). Germline assignment: CDR1 LGHNA and CDR2 YSLEER. Trimming took 4 bases from V and 8 from J, leaving 18 bases between them. This CDR3 has 15 amino acids.

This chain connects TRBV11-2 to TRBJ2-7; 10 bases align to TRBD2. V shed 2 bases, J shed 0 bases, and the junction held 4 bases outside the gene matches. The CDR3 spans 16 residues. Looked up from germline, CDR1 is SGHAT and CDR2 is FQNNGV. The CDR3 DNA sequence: TGTGCCAGCAGCTTACGCACTAGCGGGGACTCCTACGAGCAGTACTTC. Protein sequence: CASSLRTSGDSYEQYF.

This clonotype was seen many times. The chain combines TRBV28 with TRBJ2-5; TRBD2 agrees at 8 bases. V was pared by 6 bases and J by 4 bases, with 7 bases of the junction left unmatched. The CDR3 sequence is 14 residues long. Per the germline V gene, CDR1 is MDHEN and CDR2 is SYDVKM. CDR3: CASSPRGGSETQYF. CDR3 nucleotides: TGTGCCAGCAGCCCACGGGGGGGCTCAGAGACCCAGTACTTC. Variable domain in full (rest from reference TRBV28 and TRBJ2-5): DVKVTQSSRYLVKRTGEKVFLECVQDMDHENMFWYRQDPGLGLRLIYFSYDVKMKEKGDIPEGYSVSREKKERFSLILESASTNQTSMYLCASSPRGGSETQYFGPGTRLLVL.

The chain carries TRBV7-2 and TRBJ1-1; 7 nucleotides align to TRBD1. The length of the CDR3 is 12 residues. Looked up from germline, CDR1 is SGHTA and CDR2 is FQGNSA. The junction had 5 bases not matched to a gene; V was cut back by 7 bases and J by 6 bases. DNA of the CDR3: TGTGCCAGCAACCAGGGGGGCTCTGAAGCTTTCTTT. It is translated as CASNQGGSEAFF.

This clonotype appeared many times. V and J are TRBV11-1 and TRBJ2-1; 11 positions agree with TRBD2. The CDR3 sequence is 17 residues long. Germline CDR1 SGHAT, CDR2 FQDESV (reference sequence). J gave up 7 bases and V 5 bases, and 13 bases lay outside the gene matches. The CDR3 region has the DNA TGTGCCAGCAGCCCCGGACCGGGACTAGCGGAGCGTAATGAGCAGTTCTTC. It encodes CASSPGPGLAERNEQFF.

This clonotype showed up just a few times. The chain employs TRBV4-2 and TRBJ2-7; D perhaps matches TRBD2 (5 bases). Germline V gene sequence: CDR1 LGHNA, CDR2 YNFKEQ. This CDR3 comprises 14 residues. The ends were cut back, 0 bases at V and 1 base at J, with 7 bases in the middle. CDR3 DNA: TGTGCCAGCAGCCAAGAGCCGGGGTCCTACGAGCAGTACTTC. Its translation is CASSQEPGSYEQYF.

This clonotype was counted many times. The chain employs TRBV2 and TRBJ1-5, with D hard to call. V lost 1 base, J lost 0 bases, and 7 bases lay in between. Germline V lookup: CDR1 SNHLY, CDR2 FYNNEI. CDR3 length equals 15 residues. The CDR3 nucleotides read TGTGCCAGCAGTGAAGAGTCGTATAGCAATCAGCCCCAGCATTTT. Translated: CASSEESYSNQPQHF. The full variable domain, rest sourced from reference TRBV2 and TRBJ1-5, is EPEVTQTPSHQVTQMGQEVILRCVPISNHLYFYWYRQILGQKVEFLVSFYNNEISEKSEIFDDQFSVERPDGSNFTLKIRSTKLEDSAMYFCASSEESYSNQPQHFGDGTRLSIL.

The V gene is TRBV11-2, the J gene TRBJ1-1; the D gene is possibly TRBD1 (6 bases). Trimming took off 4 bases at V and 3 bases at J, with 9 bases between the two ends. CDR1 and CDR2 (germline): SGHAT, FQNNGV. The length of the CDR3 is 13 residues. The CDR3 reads CASSYEGDTEAFF. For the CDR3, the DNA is TGTGCCAGCAGCTACGAGGGGGACACTGAAGCTTTCTTT.

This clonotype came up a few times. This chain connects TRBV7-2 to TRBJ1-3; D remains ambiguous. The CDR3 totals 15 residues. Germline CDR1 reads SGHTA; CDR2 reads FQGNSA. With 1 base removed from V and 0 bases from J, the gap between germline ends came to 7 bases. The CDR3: CASSLGASSGNTIYF. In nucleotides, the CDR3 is TGTGCCAGCAGCTTAGGAGCCTCCTCTGGAAACACCATATATTTT.

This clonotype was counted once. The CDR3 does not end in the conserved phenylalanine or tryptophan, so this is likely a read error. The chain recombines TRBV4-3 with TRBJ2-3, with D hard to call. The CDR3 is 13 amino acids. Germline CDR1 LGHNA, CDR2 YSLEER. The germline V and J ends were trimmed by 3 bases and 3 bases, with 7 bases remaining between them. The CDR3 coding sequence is TGCGCCAGCAGCCAGGTTCTGACAGATACGCAGTATTGT. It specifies CASSQVLTDTQYC.